The 14 T cell receptor beta chains below come from one sample, sequenced in a study of blood T cell repertoires in COVID-19. The assay was immunoSEQ multiplex PCR, and TCRdb's table has in-frame clones only and misses some. This table has approximately 44,000 clones, roughly 80% appearing once. The sequenced sample was peripheral blood. These receptors came from a woman aged 80 or over with acute or convalescent COVID-19.

This chain uses TRBV11-2 with TRBJ1-2, with no clear D. The CDR3 totals 15 residues. Trimming took 1 base from V and 1 from J, leaving 10 bases between them. CDR1 is SGHAT and CDR2 is FQNNGV in the germline V gene. The CDR3 DNA is TGTGCCAGCAGCTTAGTACAGACCTTTAACTATGGCTACACCTTC. Protein product: CASSLVQTFNYGYTF.

J is TRBJ2-7 and V is TRBV9, with TRBD2 matching 10 bases. J gave up 0 bases and V 3 bases, and 18 bases lay outside the gene matches. Germline V gives CDR1 SGDLS, CDR2 YYNGEE. This CDR3 contains 20 residues. The CDR3 spells CASSATGTSLSGRYSYEQYF. The CDR3 DNA is TGTGCCAGCAGCGCGACAGGGACCTCTCTTAGCGGGAGGTACTCCTACGAGCAGTACTTC.

The rearrangement joins TRBV3-1 (or the pseudogene TRBV3-2) to TRBJ2-4; the match to TRBD2 covers 8 bases. CDR1 is LGHDT, CDR2 YNNKEL, per germline (reference sequence). This CDR3 region has 14 residues. V was pared by 1 base and J by 9 bases, with 5 bases of the junction left unmatched. The CDR3 loop reads CASSQATGGGIQYF. CDR3 bases: TGTGCCAGCAGCCAAGCAACGGGGGGGGGCATTCAGTACTTC.

The chain couples TRBV11-2 to TRBJ1-1, with D possibly matching TRBD1 (6 bases). V was pared by 6 bases and J by 1 base, with 21 bases between. The V gene's germline CDR1 is SGHAT and CDR2 FQNNGV. This CDR3 region has 17 residues. The CDR3 reads CASRPDGGGLGNTEAFF. The CDR3 coding sequence is TGTGCCAGCAGACCTGATGGCGGGGGGCTTGGGAACACTGAAGCTTTCTTT.

V gene TRBV6-5 combines with J gene TRBJ1-5; weak D call: TRBD1 (5 bases). The CDR3 runs to 14 residues. With 2 bases removed from V and 6 bases from J, the gap between germline ends came to 11 bases. Per the germline V gene, CDR1 is MNHEY and CDR2 is SVGAGI. The CDR3 DNA reads as TGTGCCAGCAGTTACAACGGGGGAGGTCAGCCCCAGCATTTT. Protein: CASSYNGGGQPQHF.

Only a few counts were recorded for this clone. V usage is TRBV19 and J usage is TRBJ1-2; possibly TRBD1 for D (5 bases). The germline V gene encodes CDR1 LNHDA and CDR2 SQIVND (reference sequence). The CDR3 runs to 14 residues. Deletions cut 5 bases from V and 5 bases from J, with 15 bases between. CDR3 amino acids: CASSVDRGGYGYTF. Written as DNA, the CDR3 is TGTGCCAGTAGTGTCGACCGGGGGGGATATGGCTACACCTTC. The complete variable domain, with remaining parts taken from reference TRBV19 and TRBJ1-2, reads DGGITQSPKYLFRKEGQNVTLSCEQNLNHDAMYWYRQDPGQGLRLIYYSQIVNDFQKGDIAEGYSVSREKKESFPLTVTSAQKNPTAFYLCASSVDRGGYGYTFGSGTRLTVV.

This clone was picked up a small number of times. The rearrangement links TRBV6-5 to TRBJ2-3, with D possibly being TRBD2 (5 bases). The germline gives CDR1 MNHEY, CDR2 SVGAGI. CDR3 length equals 16 residues. Between the trimmed V and J ends, which lost 2 bases and 0 bases, there was a span of 12 bases. The CDR3 nucleotides read TGTGCCAGCAGTTACGGGAGAAGGGCTAGCACAGATACGCAGTATTTT. It specifies CASSYGRRASTDTQYF.

V is TRBV4-2 and J is TRBJ1-5, with D perhaps matching TRBD1 (5 bases). V lost 2 bases to trimming and J lost 7 bases, with 9 bases between them. This CDR3 has 13 residues. The germline gives CDR1 LGHNA, CDR2 YNFKEQ. The CDR3 DNA reads TGTGCCAGCAGCCAACAGGGAGGGCAGCCCCAGCATTTT. This translates into CASSQQGGQPQHF.

The CDR3: CSVEPLERDTQYF. In DNA, the CDR3 is TGCAGCGTTGAGCCCCTAGAAAGAGATACGCAGTATTTT. The chain combines TRBV29-1 with TRBJ2-3; D is undetermined. Trimming pared 3 bases from V and 5 bases from J, leaving 12 bases between. Germline CDR1 is SQVTM and CDR2 is ANQGSEA. The CDR3 has 13 amino acids.

This clone has a count of ten or more. V usage is TRBV14 and J usage is TRBJ1-1; TRBD1 agrees at 7 bases. The junction had 11 bases not matched to a gene; V was cut back by 4 bases and J by 6 bases. The CDR3 is made up of 15 amino acids. In germline, CDR1 is SGHDN, CDR2 FVKESK. CDR3 sequence: CASSRERGHGSEAFF. The DNA for the CDR3 is TGTGCCAGCAGCCGAGAGAGGGGGCACGGCTCTGAAGCTTTCTTT.

The V gene is TRBV4-1, the J gene TRBJ1-4; D ambiguous. The germline V gene has CDR1 MGHRA and CDR2 YSYEKL. The CDR3 has 16 residues. Deletions cut 0 bases from V and 5 bases from J, with 13 bases between. The CDR3 nucleotides are TGCGCCAGCAGCCAAGATCCGGGAGCCCACAATGAAAAACTGTTTTTT. Protein sequence: CASSQDPGAHNEKLFF.

V gene TRBV19 combines with J gene TRBJ1-1; D remains ambiguous. This CDR3 has 14 residues. Germline V gene sequence: CDR1 LNHDA, CDR2 SQIVND (reference sequence). The V gene lost 3 bases and the J gene lost 5 bases, with 13 bases spanning the gap. The CDR3 is CASSMPQKLTEAFF. The CDR3 DNA reads TGTGCCAGTAGTATGCCCCAAAAGCTGACTGAAGCTTTCTTT.

The rearrangement links TRBV9 to TRBJ2-1, with D possibly TRBD2 on 6 matching bases. The germline gives CDR1 SGDLS, CDR2 YYNGEE. The CDR3 loop spans 15 amino acids. V was trimmed by 3 bases and J by 1 base, leaving 11 bases between them. The CDR3 nucleotides are TGTGCCAGCAGCGCCACGGGGGTTTCCTACAATGAGCAGTTCTTC. Protein sequence: CASSATGVSYNEQFF.

This clone was observed many times. DNA of the CDR3: TGTGCCAGCACCCTCACGGGGACAGGGTCAGGCGAGCAGTACTTC. Its protein product is CASTLTGTGSGEQYF. This sequence joins TRBV11-2 and TRBJ2-7, with 9 bases fitting TRBD1. Germline V gives CDR1 SGHAT, CDR2 FQNNGV. The length of the CDR3 is 15 residues. Trimming cost V 7 bases and J 6 bases; bases outside gene matches: 13.